One sample yielded the 19 T cell receptor beta chains listed below, sequenced in a study of Ad26.COV2.S vaccination and SARS-CoV-2 variants. Repertoires were generated with immunoSEQ multiplex PCR, while TCRdb's copy carries only in-frame clones and drops some. The repertoire has roughly 320,000 clones, roughly 84% of them found once; the top ten carry approximately 3.6%. As to treatment: around 19 received Ad26.COV2.S at low or high dose, single or two shots; several received placebo; per-sample allocation not given. Samples came from day 63 after the first vaccine or placebo injection. Sequences were derived from peripheral blood, sampled in a trial of Ad26.COV2.S vaccine versus placebo. These receptor sequences come from a person between 18 and 60 years old who received the Ad26.COV2.S COVID-19 vaccine or a placebo.

The V gene is TRBV11-2, the J gene TRBJ1-1; 9 positions match TRBD1. Germline V gene sequence: CDR1 SGHAT, CDR2 FQNNGV. The CDR3 covers 13 residues. J was trimmed by 5 bases and V by 5 bases; bases with no gene match: 3. The CDR3 DNA reads TGTGCCAGCAGCCGGACAGGGGTGACTGAAGCTTTCTTT. Amino acid sequence: CASSRTGVTEAFF. Complete variable domain (other parts from reference TRBV11-2 and TRBJ1-1): EAGVAQSPRYKIIEKRQSVAFWCNPISGHATLYWYQQILGQGPKLLIQFQNNGVVDDSQLPKDRFSAERLKGVDSTLKIQPAKLEDSAVYLCASSRTGVTEAFFGQGTRLTVV.

The rearrangement links TRBV19 to TRBJ1-6; 9 bases line up with TRBD1. The CDR3 spans 15 residues. Germline trimming cut 0 bases from V and 14 bases from J; bases unmatched to any gene: 8. Germline V gene sequence: CDR1 LNHDA, CDR2 SQIVND (reference sequence). CDR3 bases: TGTGCCAGTAGTATAGATGGGACAGGGATACGGACCCTCCACTTT. Translating it yields CASSIDGTGIRTLHF. Full variable domain (outside the CDR3, taken from reference TRBV19 and TRBJ1-6): DGGITQSPKYLFRKEGQNVTLSCEQNLNHDAMYWYRQDPGQGLRLIYYSQIVNDFQKGDIAEGYSVSREKKESFPLTVTSAQKNPTAFYLCASSIDGTGIRTLHFGNGTRLTVT.

This clone was counted a single time. This CDR3 is CSASRQGSDTEAFF. The CDR3 bases are TGCAGCGCTTCCCGACAGGGGAGTGACACTGAAGCTTTCTTT. J is TRBJ1-1 and V is TRBV29-1; 8 bases are a match to TRBD1. Germline-derived CDR1 and CDR2 are SQVTM and ANQGSEA. The ends lost 7 bases at V and 3 bases at J; junction bases unmatched: 10. The CDR3 totals 14 residues.

This clone was seen a single time. CDR3 region: CASSLGGISERRYF. CDR3 DNA sequence: TGCGCCAGCAGCTTGGGGGGTATAAGTGAAAGACGGTACTTC. The chain links TRBV5-1 to TRBJ2-5; unclear D gene. CDR3 size: 14 residues. Germline V gene data show CDR1 as SGHRS and CDR2 as YFSETQ. Deletions cut 0 bases from V and 13 bases from J, with 19 bases between. The full variable domain, completed using reference TRBV5-1 and TRBJ2-5, is KAGVTQTPRYLIKTRGQQVTLSCSPISGHRSVSWYQQTPGQGLQFLFEYFSETQRNKGNFPGRFSGRQFSNSRSEMNVSTLELGDSALYLCASSLGGISERRYFGPGTRLLVL.

The CDR3 is CASSYSAQGTDTQYF. In DNA form, the CDR3 reads TGTGCCAGCAGTTACTCCGCCCAGGGCACAGATACGCAGTATTTT. The chain couples TRBV6-5 to TRBJ2-3; D not resolved. Germline V lookup: CDR1 MNHEY, CDR2 SVGAGI. This CDR3 is 15 amino acids long. V was trimmed by 0 bases and J by 1 base, leaving 8 bases between them.

The chain carries TRBV9 and TRBJ2-3; D remains unclear. Germline V gives CDR1 SGDLS, CDR2 YYNGEE. This CDR3 contains 14 residues. V was trimmed by 3 bases and J by 3 bases, leaving 11 bases between them. This CDR3 reads CASSEDGSTDTQYF. In DNA form, the CDR3 reads TGTGCCAGCAGCGAGGACGGATCGACAGATACGCAGTATTTT.

V is TRBV30 and J is TRBJ1-1, with D perhaps matching TRBD1 (6 bases). The CDR3 extends over 15 amino acids. Trimming removed 3 bases at V and 4 bases at J, with 18 bases between. The germline V gene encodes CDR1 GTSNPN and CDR2 SVGIG (reference sequence). This CDR3 reads CAWSLSGTFSTEAFF. The CDR3 DNA is TGTGCCTGGAGCTTGTCTGGGACATTCTCCACTGAAGCTTTCTTT.

The chain carries TRBV5-1 and TRBJ2-7, with TRBD1 matching over 10 bases. The CDR3 has 15 residues. Germline trimming cut 4 bases from V and 5 bases from J; bases unmatched to any gene: 9. The germline gives CDR1 SGHRS, CDR2 YFSETQ. The CDR3: CASSIWTGGRDEQYF. The CDR3, as DNA: TGCGCCAGCAGCATATGGACAGGGGGGCGGGACGAGCAGTACTTC. Full variable domain (rest looked up from reference TRBV5-1 and TRBJ2-7): KAGVTQTPRYLIKTRGQQVTLSCSPISGHRSVSWYQQTPGQGLQFLFEYFSETQRNKGNFPGRFSGRQFSNSRSEMNVSTLELGDSALYLCASSIWTGGRDEQYFGPGTRLTVT.

The V and J genes are TRBV30 and TRBJ2-2; 7 nucleotides agree with TRBD1. The germline CDR1 and CDR2 sequences are GTSNPN and SVGIG (reference sequence). J lost 7 bases, V lost 5 bases, and 7 bases had no gene match. There are 13 residues in the CDR3. The CDR3 DNA follows: TGTGCCTGGGACCACAGGGGCGGCGGGGAGCTGTTTTTT. Its translation: CAWDHRGGGELFF. Filled out from reference TRBV30 and TRBJ2-2, the complete variable domain reads SQTIHQWPATLVQPVGSPLSLECTVEGTSNPNLYWYRQAAGRGLQLLFYSVGIGQISSEVPQNLSASRPQDRQFILSSKKLLLSDSGFYLCAWDHRGGGELFFGEGSRLTVL.

V usage is TRBV6-5 and J usage is TRBJ2-5, with 8 bases fitting TRBD2. CDR1 and CDR2 from the germline V gene are MNHEY and SVGAGI. CDR3 length equals 16 residues. J gave up 5 bases and V 0 bases, and 8 bases lay outside the gene matches. Written as DNA, the CDR3 is TGTGCCAGCAGTTACTCGATGGTAGCGGGGCATGAGACCCAGTACTTC. Translation gives CASSYSMVAGHETQYF.

The V call is TRBV7-2, the J call TRBJ2-3; perhaps TRBD1 as D (5 bases). Between the trimmed V and J ends, which lost 1 base and 1 base, there was a span of 12 bases. The CDR3 has 16 amino acids. CDR1 is SGHTA, CDR2 FQGNSA, per germline. The CDR3 loop is CASSLEGWVGTDTQYF. In DNA form, the CDR3 reads TGTGCCAGCAGCTTAGAGGGGTGGGTTGGCACAGATACGCAGTATTTT.

The gene calls are TRBV16 and TRBJ1-2, with D possibly being TRBD1 (6 bases). The germline gives CDR1 KGHSY, CDR2 FQNENV. The germline V and J ends were trimmed by 7 bases and 4 bases, with 16 bases remaining between them. The CDR3 has 14 amino acids. The CDR3 DNA reads TGTGCCAGCACGATCCGGGGGGCAGTCTATGGCTACACCTTC. This sequence encodes CASTIRGAVYGYTF.

The V and J genes are TRBV7-8 and TRBJ1-4; D is undetermined. In germline, CDR1 is SGHVS, CDR2 FQNEAQ. V was cut by 3 bases and J by 5 bases, with 4 bases left in between. The CDR3 consists of 12 residues. CDR3 sequence: CASSFPNEKLFF. DNA of the CDR3: TGTGCCAGCAGCTTCCCGAATGAAAAACTGTTTTTT. The variable domain in full, with the rest retrieved from reference TRBV7-8 and TRBJ1-4, is GAGVSQSPRYKVAKRGQDVALRCDPISGHVSLFWYQQALGQGPEFLTYFQNEAQLDKSGLPSDRFFAERPEGSVSTLKIQRTQQEDSAVYLCASSFPNEKLFFGSGTQLSVL.

V usage is TRBV11-2 and J usage is TRBJ2-5; 7 nucleotides agree with TRBD2. The V gene end was trimmed by 3 bases and the J gene end by 5 bases; junction bases not matched to a gene: 15. The V gene's germline CDR1 is SGHAT and CDR2 FQNNGV. This CDR3 region has 17 residues. This chain's CDR3 is CASSFRPAGDSPETQYF. CDR3 in DNA: TGTGCCAGCAGCTTTCGTCCCGCGGGAGACTCTCCGGAGACCCAGTACTTC.

With regard to this clone: Additional DNA sequences in this sample encode the identical CDR3. This chain joins TRBV6-5 and TRBJ1-2, with 9 bases identical to TRBD1. This CDR3 contains 15 residues. Per the germline V gene, CDR1 is MNHEY and CDR2 is SVGAGI. The J segment lost 4 bases and the V segment lost 0 bases, leaving 3 bases of the junction unmatched. CDR3 sequence: CASSYSGTGLYGYTF. CDR3 bases: TGTGCCAGCAGTTACTCCGGGACAGGGCTCTATGGCTACACCTTC.

The CDR3 region has the DNA TGTGCCAGCACCTCCGGGACAACCCGGGCAGATACGCAGTATTTT. This translates into CASTSGTTRADTQYF. The gene calls are TRBV2 and TRBJ2-3, with a tentative D call TRBD1 (6 bases). Germline assignment: CDR1 SNHLY and CDR2 FYNNEI. V gave up 7 bases and J gave up 4 bases, with 18 bases separating them. The CDR3 runs to 15 residues.

This chain uses TRBV7-9 with TRBJ1-2; possibly TRBD1 for D (5 bases). In germline, CDR1 is SEHNR, CDR2 FQNEAQ (reference sequence). The V and J ends lost 1 base and 3 bases respectively, with 9 bases between them. The length of the CDR3 is 14 residues. The CDR3 region has the DNA TGTGCCAGCAGCTTAGGGGGCAGTCACTATGGCTACACCTTC. Amino acid sequence: CASSLGGSHYGYTF.

This clone was picked up a small number of times. The chain recombines TRBV4-3 with TRBJ2-7; weak D call: TRBD2 (5 bases). The CDR3 is 17 amino acids. The germline V and J ends were trimmed by 0 bases and 2 bases, with 17 bases remaining between them. Germline CDR1 LGHNA, CDR2 YSLEER. The CDR3 here is CASSQDIGETWAYEQYF. CDR3 DNA sequence: TGCGCCAGCAGCCAAGATATTGGGGAGACCTGGGCCTACGAGCAGTACTTC.

This chain connects TRBV7-3 to TRBJ2-1; TRBD2 matches at 10 bases. The germline CDR1 and CDR2 sequences are SGHTA and FQGTGA. This CDR3 has 15 amino acids. V lost 4 bases and J lost 5; bases outside the gene matches: 5. CDR3 protein: CASSSLAGGNNEQFF. CDR3 nucleotide sequence: TGTGCCAGCAGCTCATTAGCGGGGGGAAACAATGAGCAGTTCTTC.